The 27 T cell receptor beta chains below all came from one sample that was sequenced in a study of blood T cell repertoires in COVID-19. Repertoires were generated with immunoSEQ multiplex PCR, while TCRdb's copy carries only in-frame clones and drops some. The sample holds some 46,000 clones, over 75% seen once. Sample: peripheral blood. The receptors shown here come from a woman older than 75 with COVID-19, enrolled during active disease.

The rearrangement joins TRBV7-3 to TRBJ2-5, with D possibly matching TRBD1 (6 bases). The CDR3 consists of 13 residues. The germline CDR1 and CDR2 sequences are SGHTA and FQGTGA. Between the trimmed V and J ends, which lost 1 base and 5 bases, there was a span of 8 bases. This CDR3 is CASSLNREETQYF. The CDR3 DNA reads TGTGCCAGCAGCTTAAACAGGGAGGAGACCCAGTACTTC.

This rearrangement joins TRBV6-1 to TRBJ1-6; D gene unclear. In germline, CDR1 is MNHNS, CDR2 SASEGT. There are 10 residues in the CDR3. V lost 2 bases and J 14 bases, leaving 4 bases between the germline ends. This CDR3 is CASSERALHF. The CDR3 nucleotides are TGTGCCAGCAGTGAACGAGCCCTCCACTTT.

This chain uses TRBV27 with TRBJ1-2, with 9 bases that match TRBD1. Losses at the gene ends were 5 bases for V and 0 bases for J; bases not matched to a gene: 13. This CDR3 region has 18 residues. CDR1 is MNHEY and CDR2 is SMNVEV in the germline V gene (reference sequence). CDR3 region: CASSRSGTGLASNYGYTF. In DNA form, the CDR3 reads TGTGCCAGCAGTCGTTCAGGGACAGGGTTGGCCTCTAACTATGGCTACACCTTC.

The chain joins TRBV27 to TRBJ1-5, with 7 positions matching TRBD1. J was trimmed by 4 bases and V by 5 bases; bases with no gene match: 14. The CDR3 sequence is 17 residues long. Germline assignment: CDR1 MNHEY and CDR2 SMNVEV (reference sequence). In DNA form, the CDR3 reads TGTGCCAGCAGTGCCTATTTTCCGGGACAGAGGAATCAGCCCCAGCATTTT. Translation gives CASSAYFPGQRNQPQHF.

The chain recombines TRBV19 with TRBJ1-5, with no clear D. Trimming removed 3 bases from V and 7 bases from J, with 16 bases in between. The CDR3 is 15 residues long. In germline, CDR1 is LNHDA, CDR2 SQIVND (reference sequence). DNA for the CDR3: TGTGCCAGTAGTATCTCGTCCAATGTTGGCCAGCCCCAGCATTTT. As protein: CASSISSNVGQPQHF.

CDR3 in amino acids: CASSEGNSPLHF. CDR3 coding DNA: TGTGCCAGCAGTGAGGGAAATTCACCCCTCCACTTT. The V and J genes are TRBV12-3 or TRBV12-4 and TRBJ1-6, with D uncertain. V lost 5 bases to trimming and J lost 7 bases, with 6 bases between them. CDR3 length equals 12 residues.

The V and J genes are TRBV5-4 and TRBJ1-1, with a weak D call TRBD1 (6 bases). The germline gives CDR1 SGHNT, CDR2 YYREEE (reference sequence). The CDR3 is made up of 14 amino acids. V lost 3 bases and J 2 bases, leaving 11 bases between the germline ends. CDR3 DNA sequence: TGTGCCAGCAGCTCGGGACAAGCAAACACTGAAGCTTTCTTT. Translated, it gives CASSSGQANTEAFF.

V usage is TRBV13 and J usage is TRBJ2-7, with a weak D call TRBD2 (5 bases). With 0 bases removed from V and 5 bases from J, the gap between germline ends came to 8 bases. The CDR3 extends over 13 amino acids. Germline V gene sequence: CDR1 PRHDT, CDR2 FYEKMQ (reference sequence). CDR3 in amino acids: CASSLGERHEQYF. The CDR3 nucleotides are TGTGCCAGCAGCTTAGGGGAGCGGCACGAGCAGTACTTC.

This clone showed up just once. The chain couples TRBV7-7 to TRBJ2-1; 8 nucleotides match TRBD1. Germline V gives CDR1 SSHAT, CDR2 FNYEAQ (reference sequence). The junction had 3 bases not matched to a gene; V was cut back by 5 bases and J by 0 bases. The CDR3 runs 15 residues. Here the CDR3 DNA reads TGTGCCAGCAGCATGACAGGGGACTCCTACAATGAGCAGTTCTTC. Its translation is CASSMTGDSYNEQFF. The complete variable domain, with remaining parts taken from reference TRBV7-7 and TRBJ2-1, reads GAGVSQSPRYKVTKRGQDVTLRCDPISSHATLYWYQQALGQGPEFLTYFNYEAQPDKSGLPSDRFSAERPEGSISTLTIQRTEQRDSAMYRCASSMTGDSYNEQFFGPGTRLTVL.

This clone has only a few counts. The chain is built from TRBV4-3 and TRBJ2-6; tentatively, D is TRBD2 (6 bases). The CDR3 has 17 residues. V was cut by 0 bases and J by 4 bases, with 13 bases left in between. Germline V gene data show CDR1 as LGHNA and CDR2 as YSLEER. CDR3 sequence (DNA): TGCGCCAGCAGCCAAGAGTTCGGAGGGGCCGGGGCCAACGTCCTGACTTTC. Translated: CASSQEFGGAGANVLTF.

The V gene is TRBV5-1, the J gene TRBJ2-3; 7 positions match TRBD1. The junction had 9 bases not matched to a gene; V was cut back by 4 bases and J by 4 bases. The CDR3 consists of 15 residues. Germline CDR1 is SGHRS and CDR2 is YFSETQ. CDR3 in amino acids: CASSQGQYEADTQYF. CDR3 in DNA: TGCGCCAGCAGCCAGGGACAGTATGAGGCAGATACGCAGTATTTT.

The gene calls are TRBV6-5 and TRBJ1-1, with unresolved D. V was trimmed by 5 bases and J by 0 bases, leaving 10 bases between them. The CDR3 is 14 residues long. From germline, CDR1 is MNHEY and CDR2 SVGAGI. The CDR3 bases are TGTGCCAGCAGTCTCGCTACAGTGAACACTGAAGCTTTCTTT. Amino acid sequence: CASSLATVNTEAFF.

For the CDR3, the DNA is TGCGCCAGCAGCCAAGTATGGGCAGGCGATTCACCCCTCCACTTT. Residues: CASSQVWAGDSPLHF. V and J are TRBV4-1 and TRBJ1-6; D call uncertain. The CDR3 contains 15 residues. The ends were cut back, 1 base at V and 8 bases at J, with 12 bases in the middle. In germline, CDR1 is MGHRA, CDR2 YSYEKL.

This clone was found once. V gene TRBV5-4 combines with J gene TRBJ2-2, with 9 bases fitting TRBD2. Trimming took 1 base from V and 5 from J; bases not matched to a gene: 3. Per the germline V gene, CDR1 is SGHNT and CDR2 is YYREEE (reference sequence). The CDR3 spans 15 residues. The DNA of the CDR3 is TGTGCCAGCAGCTTGAACGCGGGGGGGACCGGGGAGCTGTTTTTT. This gives the protein CASSLNAGGTGELFF. Together with reference TRBV5-4 and TRBJ2-2, the CDR3 gives the full variable domain: ETGVTQSPTHLIKTRGQQVTLRCSSQSGHNTVSWYQQALGQGPQFIFQYYREEENGRGNFPPRFSGLQFPNYSSELNVNALELDDSALYLCASSLNAGGTGELFFGEGSRLTVL.

The rearrangement links TRBV9 to TRBJ2-7, with 8 nucleotides matching TRBD1. In germline, CDR1 is SGDLS, CDR2 YYNGEE. This CDR3 region has 15 residues. The ends lost 0 bases at V and 2 bases at J; junction bases unmatched: 4. The CDR3 loop is CASSVGSGGTYEQYF. As DNA, the CDR3 is TGTGCCAGCAGCGTAGGGTCAGGGGGCACCTACGAGCAGTACTTC.

V gene TRBV11-2 combines with J gene TRBJ2-7, with 11 bases that match TRBD1. The CDR3 covers 15 residues. The germline V gene encodes CDR1 SGHAT and CDR2 FQNNGV. The junction had 7 bases not matched to a gene; V was cut back by 5 bases and J by 4 bases. CDR3 protein: CASSRAGQGAYEQYF. The DNA for the CDR3 is TGTGCCAGCAGCCGGGCCGGACAGGGGGCATACGAGCAGTACTTC. The full variable domain, rest sourced from reference TRBV11-2 and TRBJ2-7, is EAGVAQSPRYKIIEKRQSVAFWCNPISGHATLYWYQQILGQGPKLLIQFQNNGVVDDSQLPKDRFSAERLKGVDSTLKIQPAKLEDSAVYLCASSRAGQGAYEQYFGPGTRLTVT.

The chain recombines TRBV5-1 with TRBJ2-3; 10 nucleotides line up with TRBD2. This CDR3 is 15 amino acids long. With V trimmed by 5 bases and J by 1 base, 4 bases remained unmatched. The germline CDR1 and CDR2 sequences are SGHRS and YFSETQ. CDR3 bases: TGCGCCAGCAGACCCGGGACTAGCGGCACAGATACGCAGTATTTT. This translates into CASRPGTSGTDTQYF.

This chain joins TRBV11-2 and TRBJ1-2; TRBD1 agrees at 7 bases. V shed 0 bases and J 1 base; nucleotides not matched to a gene: 8. The germline gives CDR1 SGHAT, CDR2 FQNNGV. This CDR3 contains 17 residues. CDR3 amino acids: CASSLDARTGNNYGYTF. The CDR3 bases are TGTGCCAGCAGCTTAGATGCAAGGACAGGCAATAACTATGGCTACACCTTC.

The chain carries TRBV9 and TRBJ2-5; D may be TRBD2 (6 bases). This CDR3 has 13 residues. Trimming took 3 bases from V and 4 from J, leaving 10 bases between them. CDR1 and CDR2 (germline): SGDLS, YYNGEE. The CDR3 nucleotides are TGTGCCAGCAGCGCCCGACTAGGAGAGACCCAGTACTTC. As protein: CASSARLGETQYF. Full variable domain (outside the CDR3, taken from reference TRBV9 and TRBJ2-5): DSGVTQTPKHLITATGQRVTLRCSPRSGDLSVYWYQQSLDQGLQFLIQYYNGEERAKGNILERFSAQQFPDLHSELNLSSLELGDSALYFCASSARLGETQYFGPGTRLLVL.

The chain has TRBV3-1 (or the pseudogene TRBV3-2) and TRBJ2-7, with TRBD1 matching 9 bases. This CDR3 is 15 amino acids long. Per germline, CDR1 LGHDT and CDR2 YNNKEL (reference sequence). V was pared by 6 bases and J by 5 bases, with 11 bases of the junction left unmatched. CDR3 coding DNA: TGTGCCAGCAGTCTAGGACAGGGGCGCGTCGACGAGCAGTACTTC. This translates into CASSLGQGRVDEQYF.

This clone showed up just a few times. The chain has TRBV6-4 and TRBJ1-2, with TRBD1 identical over 7 bases. The CDR3 extends over 15 amino acids. Germline lookup yields CDR1 MRHNA and CDR2 SNTAGT. Losses at the gene ends were 4 bases for V and 4 bases for J; bases not matched to a gene: 9. The DNA of the CDR3 is TGTGCCAGCAGTGCCTCAGGGGGAGTAGGCTATGGCTACACCTTC. Translating gives CASSASGGVGYGYTF.

This chain connects TRBV4-2 to TRBJ2-5; 8 bases fit TRBD2. This CDR3 has 15 amino acids. Germline V gives CDR1 LGHNA, CDR2 YNFKEQ. With 2 bases clipped from V and 5 bases from J, the junction kept 7 bases outside the gene matches. CDR3 in amino acids: CASSQIGGAGETQYF. The CDR3 nucleotides read TGTGCCAGCAGCCAAATCGGGGGGGCGGGGGAGACCCAGTACTTC.

The chain has TRBV7-9 and TRBJ2-5; D possibly corresponds to TRBD2 (6 bases). V was pared by 1 base and J by 4 bases, with 7 bases between. Germline lookup yields CDR1 SEHNR and CDR2 FQNEAQ (reference sequence). CDR3 size: 13 residues. The CDR3 nucleotides are TGTGCCAGCAGCTTAGGGGGAGGAGAGACCCAGTACTTC. Protein product: CASSLGGGETQYF.

This chain connects TRBV28 to TRBJ2-7; 10 positions match TRBD1. V was clipped by 6 bases and J by 3 bases; unmatched bases: 5. The CDR3 spans 14 residues. From germline, CDR1 is MDHEN and CDR2 SYDVKM. The CDR3 coding sequence is TGTGCCAGCAGACGGGGACAGGGGAACTACGAGCAGTACTTC. It encodes CASRRGQGNYEQYF.

The V and J genes are TRBV28 and TRBJ2-6, with D possibly being TRBD2 (6 bases). The CDR3 loop spans 16 amino acids. Germline lookup yields CDR1 MDHEN and CDR2 SYDVKM. Trimming removed 4 bases at V and 3 bases at J, with 13 bases between. This CDR3 reads CASSSPPRDGANVLTF. The CDR3 DNA follows: TGTGCCAGCAGTTCCCCCCCGCGGGATGGGGCCAACGTCCTGACTTTC.

This rearrangement joins TRBV15 to TRBJ2-2; D remains ambiguous. V lost 0 bases and J lost 7, with 6 bases in between. The V gene's germline CDR1 is LNHNV and CDR2 YYDKDF (reference sequence). The CDR3 totals 13 residues. The chain's CDR3 is CATSRESGGELFF. The CDR3 DNA sequence: TGTGCCACCAGCAGAGAATCCGGCGGGGAGCTGTTTTTT.

This chain connects TRBV5-4 to TRBJ2-1; 12 positions agree with TRBD2. From germline, CDR1 is SGHNT and CDR2 YYREEE (reference sequence). V shed 4 bases, J shed 7 bases, and the junction held 6 bases outside the gene matches. CDR3 size: 15 residues. This chain's CDR3 is CASSIASGGGNEQFF. In DNA form, the CDR3 reads TGTGCCAGCAGCATCGCTAGCGGGGGGGGGAATGAGCAGTTCTTC.